This T cell receptor (beta chain) was documented in a study of control samples from healthy donors and cancer patients. The trim removed 6 bases at V and 6 bases at J, leaving 13 bases unmatched. The CDR3 spans 15 residues. CDR1 and CDR2 (germline): MNHNY, SVGAGI (reference sequence). Profiling relied on immunoSEQ multiplex PCR, and the TCRdb table lists in-frame clones only, not all of them. Among about 140,000 clones, 89% were seen once, and the ten largest hold 4% to 5.5%. The gene calls are TRBV6-6 and TRBJ1-2; 7 bases line up with TRBD1. The TCR comes from a man aged 25-45 years in good health. The sample taken for sequencing was blood. CDR3 nucleotides: TGTGCCAGCAGACAAACAGGGGAATCGACCCATGGCTACACCTTC. Its protein is CASRQTGESTHGYTF.